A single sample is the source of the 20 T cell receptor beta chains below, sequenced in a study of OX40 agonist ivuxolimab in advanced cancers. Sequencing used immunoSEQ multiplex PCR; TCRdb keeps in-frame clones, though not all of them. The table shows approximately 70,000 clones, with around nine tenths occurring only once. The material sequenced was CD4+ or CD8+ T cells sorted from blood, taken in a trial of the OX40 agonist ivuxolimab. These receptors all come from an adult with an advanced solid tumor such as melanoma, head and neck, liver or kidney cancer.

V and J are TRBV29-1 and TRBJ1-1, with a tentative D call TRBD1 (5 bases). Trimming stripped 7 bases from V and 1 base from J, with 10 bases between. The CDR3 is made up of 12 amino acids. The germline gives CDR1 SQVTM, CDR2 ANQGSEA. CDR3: CSDLRANTEAFF. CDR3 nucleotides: TGCAGCGACCTCAGGGCGAACACTGAAGCTTTCTTT.

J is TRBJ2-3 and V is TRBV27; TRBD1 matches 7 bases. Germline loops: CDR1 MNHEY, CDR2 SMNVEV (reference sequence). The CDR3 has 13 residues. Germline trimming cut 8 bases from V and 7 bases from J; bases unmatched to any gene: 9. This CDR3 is CASPGQRNHTQYF. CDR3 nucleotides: TGTGCCAGCCCGGGACAGAGGAATCATACGCAGTATTTT.

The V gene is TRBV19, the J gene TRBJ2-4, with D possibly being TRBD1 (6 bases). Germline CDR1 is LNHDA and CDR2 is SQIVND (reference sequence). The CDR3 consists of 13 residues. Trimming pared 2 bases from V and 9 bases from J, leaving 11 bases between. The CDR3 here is CASSIQGWSIQYF. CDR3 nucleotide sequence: TGTGCCAGTAGTATACAGGGGTGGAGCATTCAGTACTTC.

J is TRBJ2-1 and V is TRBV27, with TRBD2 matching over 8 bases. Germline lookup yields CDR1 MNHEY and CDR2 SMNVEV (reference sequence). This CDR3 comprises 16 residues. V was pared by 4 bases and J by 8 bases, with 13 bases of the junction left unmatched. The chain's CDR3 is CASSSSLGTRRHEQFF. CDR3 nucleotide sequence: TGTGCCAGCAGTTCTTCCCTCGGGACTAGAAGGCATGAGCAGTTCTTC.

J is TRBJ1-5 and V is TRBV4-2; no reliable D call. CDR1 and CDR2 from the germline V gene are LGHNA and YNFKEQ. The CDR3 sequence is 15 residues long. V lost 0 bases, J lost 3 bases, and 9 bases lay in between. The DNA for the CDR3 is TGTGCCAGCAGCCAAGAAGCCAGTACCAATCAGCCCCAGCATTTT. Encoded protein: CASSQEASTNQPQHF.

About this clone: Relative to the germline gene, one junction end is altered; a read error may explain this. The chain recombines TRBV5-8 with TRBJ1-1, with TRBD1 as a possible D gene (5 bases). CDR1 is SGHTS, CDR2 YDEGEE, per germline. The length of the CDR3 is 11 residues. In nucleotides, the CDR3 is TGTGCCAGCAGCTTGGGCCTGGGACGGACCTTT. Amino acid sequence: CASSLGLGRTF.

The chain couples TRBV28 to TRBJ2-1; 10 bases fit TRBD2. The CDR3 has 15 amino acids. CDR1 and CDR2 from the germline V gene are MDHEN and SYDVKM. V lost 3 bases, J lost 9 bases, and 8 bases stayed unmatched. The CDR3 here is CASSFYLAGEGEQFF. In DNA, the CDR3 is TGTGCCAGCAGTTTTTACCTAGCGGGAGAGGGTGAGCAGTTCTTC. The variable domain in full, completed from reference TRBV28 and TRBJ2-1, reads DVKVTQSSRYLVKRTGEKVFLECVQDMDHENMFWYRQDPGLGLRLIYFSYDVKMKEKGDIPEGYSVSREKKERFSLILESASTNQTSMYLCASSFYLAGEGEQFFGPGTRLTVL.

The chain's CDR3 is CASSQEGEGAGYGYTF. CDR3 nucleotides: TGTGCCAGCAGCCAAGAGGGTGAGGGGGCGGGATATGGCTACACCTTC. The chain has TRBV4-2 and TRBJ1-2; 7 positions match TRBD1. CDR1 is LGHNA and CDR2 is YNFKEQ in the germline V gene. The CDR3 loop spans 16 amino acids. V was clipped by 0 bases and J by 5 bases; unmatched bases: 9.

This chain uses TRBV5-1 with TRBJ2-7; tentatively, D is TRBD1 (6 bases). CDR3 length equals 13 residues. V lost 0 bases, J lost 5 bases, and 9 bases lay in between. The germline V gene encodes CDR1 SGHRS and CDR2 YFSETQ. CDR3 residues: CASSLVSGDEQYF. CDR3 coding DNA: TGCGCCAGCAGCTTGGTGTCAGGGGACGAGCAGTACTTC.

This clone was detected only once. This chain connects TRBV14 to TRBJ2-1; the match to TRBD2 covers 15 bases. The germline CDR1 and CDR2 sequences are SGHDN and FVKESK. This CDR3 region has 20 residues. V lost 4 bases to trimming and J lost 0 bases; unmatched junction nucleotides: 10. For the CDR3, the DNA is TGTGCCAGCAGCCTCGGGGGACTAGCGGGAGGATGGAGCTCCTACAATGAGCAGTTCTTC. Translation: CASSLGGLAGGWSSYNEQFF.

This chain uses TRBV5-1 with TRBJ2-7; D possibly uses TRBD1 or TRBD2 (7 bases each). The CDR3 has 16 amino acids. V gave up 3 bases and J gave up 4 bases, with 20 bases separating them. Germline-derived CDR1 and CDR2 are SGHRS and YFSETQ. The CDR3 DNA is TGCGCCAGCAGCTGGGGGGGCCTAGGACAGGCATACGAGCAGTACTTC. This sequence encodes CASSWGGLGQAYEQYF. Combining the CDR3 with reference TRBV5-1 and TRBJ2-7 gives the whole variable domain KAGVTQTPRYLIKTRGQQVTLSCSPISGHRSVSWYQQTPGQGLQFLFEYFSETQRNKGNFPGRFSGRQFSNSRSEMNVSTLELGDSALYLCASSWGGLGQAYEQYFGPGTRLTVT.

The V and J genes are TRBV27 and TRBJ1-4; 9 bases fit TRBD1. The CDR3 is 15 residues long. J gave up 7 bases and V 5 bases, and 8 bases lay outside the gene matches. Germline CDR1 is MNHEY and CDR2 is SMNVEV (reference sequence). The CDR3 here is CASSPAGTGLEKLFF. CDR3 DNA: TGTGCCAGCAGTCCAGCCGGGACAGGGCTTGAAAAACTGTTTTTT.

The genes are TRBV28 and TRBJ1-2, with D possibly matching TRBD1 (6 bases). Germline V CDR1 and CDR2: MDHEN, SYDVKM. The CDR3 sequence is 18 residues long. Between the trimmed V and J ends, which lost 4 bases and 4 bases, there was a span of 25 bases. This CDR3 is CASSSYFPTGSGLYGYTF. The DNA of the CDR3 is TGTGCCAGCAGTTCCTACTTCCCGACAGGTTCAGGGCTCTATGGCTACACCTTC.

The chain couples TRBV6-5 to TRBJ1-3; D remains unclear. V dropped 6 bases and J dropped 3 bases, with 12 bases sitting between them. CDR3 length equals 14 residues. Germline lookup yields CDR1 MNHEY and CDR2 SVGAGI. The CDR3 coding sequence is TGTGCCAGCAGGGGAGCAAGTAGTGGAAACACCATATATTTT. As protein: CASRGASSGNTIYF.

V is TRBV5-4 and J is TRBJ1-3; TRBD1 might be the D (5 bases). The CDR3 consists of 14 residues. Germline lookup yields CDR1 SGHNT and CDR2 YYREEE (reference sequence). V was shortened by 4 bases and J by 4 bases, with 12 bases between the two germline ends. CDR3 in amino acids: CASSTEGVGNTIYF. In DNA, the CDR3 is TGTGCCAGCAGCACCGAAGGGGTCGGAAACACCATATATTTT.

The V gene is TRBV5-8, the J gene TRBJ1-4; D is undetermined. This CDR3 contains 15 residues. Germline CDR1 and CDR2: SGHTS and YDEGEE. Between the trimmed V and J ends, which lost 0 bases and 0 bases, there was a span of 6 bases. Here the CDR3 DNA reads TGTGCCAGCAGCTTGGGTGGAGCAACTAATGAAAAACTGTTTTTT. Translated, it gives CASSLGGATNEKLFF.

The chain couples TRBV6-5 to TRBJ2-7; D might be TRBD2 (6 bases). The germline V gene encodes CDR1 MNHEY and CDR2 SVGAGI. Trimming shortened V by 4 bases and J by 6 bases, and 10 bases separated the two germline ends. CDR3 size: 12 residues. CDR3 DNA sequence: TGTGCCAGCAGTTCTAGCGAAAGCGAGCAGTACTTC. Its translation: CASSSSESEQYF.

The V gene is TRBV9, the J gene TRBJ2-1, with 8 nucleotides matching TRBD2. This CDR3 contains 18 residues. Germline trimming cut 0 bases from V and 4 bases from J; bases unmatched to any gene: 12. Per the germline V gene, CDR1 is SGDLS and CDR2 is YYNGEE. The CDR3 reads CASSVEGELAAFYNEQFF. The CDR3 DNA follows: TGTGCCAGCAGCGTAGAAGGAGAACTAGCGGCTTTTTACAATGAGCAGTTCTTC.

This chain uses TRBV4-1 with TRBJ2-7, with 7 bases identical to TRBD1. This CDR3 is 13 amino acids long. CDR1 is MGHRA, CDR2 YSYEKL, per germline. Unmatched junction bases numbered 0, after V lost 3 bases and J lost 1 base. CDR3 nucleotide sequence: TGCGCCAGCAGCCAGACAGGGTCCTACGAGCAGTACTTC. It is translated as CASSQTGSYEQYF.

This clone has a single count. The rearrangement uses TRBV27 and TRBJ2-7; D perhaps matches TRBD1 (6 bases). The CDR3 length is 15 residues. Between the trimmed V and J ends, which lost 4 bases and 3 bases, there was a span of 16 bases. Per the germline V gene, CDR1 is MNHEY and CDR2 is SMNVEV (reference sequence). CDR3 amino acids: CASSWDTSFHYEQYF. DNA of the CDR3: TGTGCCAGCAGTTGGGACACTAGTTTTCACTACGAGCAGTACTTC.